Below, one T cell receptor (beta chain) is given with its context. The sample is drawn from a study of blood T cell repertoires in COVID-19. For the study at large: T cells, B-cell-depleted T cells, or PBMCs supplied cDNA or gDNA.

Original data processing: Amplifying reference gene primers gave estimates of nucleated cell counts. Clones were sequenced by immunoSEQ multiplex PCR, and TCRdb holds only the in-frame ones, with some missing. That table supplies the V and J calls and clone size; D and trimming were determined from the DNA. The sample consists of 30,000 to 45,000 clones, roughly 87% of them appearing once. This CDR3 has 17 amino acids. The germline V and J ends were trimmed by 7 bases and 4 bases, with 24 bases remaining between them. Germline V gene sequence: CDR1 LNHDA, CDR2 SQIVND (reference sequence). The receptor was isolated from a human donor in a cohort sampled during active COVID-19. Sequencing was carried out using peripheral blood. This chain joins TRBV19 and TRBJ2-3; TRBD2 might be the D (8 bases). CDR3 coding DNA: TGTGCCAGTATCCCGGGAGGGGGCCTAGGTCCATCAGATACGCAGTATTTT. Translated, it gives CASIPGGGLGPSDTQYF.